This T cell receptor (beta chain) originates from a study of CD4+ T cells in melanoma. CDR3 length: 15 amino acids. Per germline, CDR1 SGDLS and CDR2 YYNGEE. The V end lost 4 bases, the J end lost 6 bases, and 17 bases lay between the germline ends. This table comes from immunoSEQ multiplex PCR, and its TCRdb copy is limited to in-frame clones, with some not included. The data show over 100,000 clones, roughly 90% seen once. This clonotype was obtained from a human donor with melanoma. The sequenced material came from peripheral blood. The chain is built from TRBV9 and TRBJ2-1, with D perhaps matching TRBD1 (6 bases). CDR3 in amino acids: CASSRRDTQANEQFF. Here the CDR3 DNA reads TGTGCCAGCAGCCGCCGGGACACCCAGGCCAATGAGCAGTTCTTC.